The clone carrying this T cell receptor beta chain came up once. Its antigen is as yet unknown. One junction end disagrees with the germline gene, perhaps due to a read error. Other DNA sequences in this sample translate to the same CDR3. CD45RO-negative, CCR7-positively selected cells formed the naive CD8 fraction, excluding terminally differentiated effector memory CD45RA+ cells. Sequenced by immunoSEQ multiplex PCR; TCRdb stores in-frame clones only, minus some. This repertoire shows around 2,000,000 clones, 93% found once; its top ten account for around 1.7%. CDR3 length: 14 residues. Germline lookup yields CDR1 SEHNR and CDR2 FQNEAQ (reference sequence). The data were obtained in a study of shared clonotypes between healthy human individuals. Notes on the study in general: In the sorted subsets, rarefaction showed sequencing was incomplete despite large depth.

The rearrangement uses TRBV7-9 and TRBJ2-7; TRBD2 aligns across 8 bases. The receptor was isolated from a man between 18 and 29 years old in good health. Some clones in this sample may be carry-over from other donors' samples. The specimen was naive CD8+ T cells from PBMCs. CDR3 nucleotide sequence: TGTGCCAGCAGCCTAGCGGGCCCTACCTACGAGCAGTACTTC. This encodes CASSLAGPTYEQYF. The whole variable domain, filled in from reference TRBV7-9 and TRBJ2-7, reads DTGVSQNPRHKITKRGQNVTFRCDPISEHNRLYWYRQTLGQGPEFLTYFQNEAQLEKSRLLSDRFSAERPKGSFSTLEIQRTEQGDSAMYLCASSLAGPTYEQYFGPGTRLTVT.